The entry below gives a single TCR beta chain sequence along with its context. Its antigen is not known. Together with a sample-barcoded 5' primer, a J-beta primer mix was included in a second PCR lasting about 7 to 12 cycles. Each cDNA molecule, via a template-switch adaptor with 12 random nucleotides, was tagged. Each single sample gave us at least 2.5 million CDR3-containing paired-end reads. TCRdb reprocessed the 5' RACE reads with MiXCR, giving one entry per CDR3 protein. The profile shows over a million distinct CDR3 sequences, roughly two fifths of them singletons. The sample belongs to a study of blood T cells in healthy people across ages. Study-wide findings and caveats: One million T cells yielded diversity estimates that were considered underestimates.

Trimming at V came to 3 bases and at J to 7 bases, leaving 13 bases not matched to a gene. Germline V lookup: CDR1 MNHEY, CDR2 SVGAGI. The length of the CDR3 is 16 residues. The TCR comes from a woman between 18 and 29 years old in good health. The sample taken for sequencing was blood. This chain links TRBV6-5 with TRBJ1-1; 8 bases map to TRBD1. This CDR3 reads CASSYYRAGGPHEAFF. CDR3 DNA sequence: TGTGCCAGCAGTTATTATCGGGCAGGGGGCCCACATGAAGCTTTCTTT.